These T cell receptor beta chains were read from a single sample in a study of blood T cell repertoires in COVID-19. Sequencing used immunoSEQ multiplex PCR; TCRdb keeps in-frame clones, though not all of them. The sample lists approximately 170,000 clones, roughly 86% occurring once. Sequencing was performed on peripheral blood. All receptors come from a man in his 70s with acute or convalescent COVID-19. The CDR3 runs from the conserved cysteine through the conserved F or W. A D gene is named only where the DNA matches it firmly. Clone size appears in some rows only: once, few, many, or a class for an expanded clone.

CASSPSGTSAYNEQFF	TGTGCCAGCAGCCCGTCCGGGACTAGCGCTTACAATGAGCAGTTCTTC	TRBJ2-1	TRBD2	TRBV9	-
CASSQDVRGRGYGYTF	TGTGCCAGCAGCCAAGATGTAAGGGGCAGGGGCTATGGCTACACCTTC	TRBJ1-2	-	TRBV3-1/TRBV3-2	few
CATGAGGGYGYTF	TGTGCCACCGGGGCGGGGGGCGGTTATGGCTACACCTTC	TRBJ1-2	-	TRBV27	-
CASSLIARRGEAFF	TGTGCCAGCAGCTTAATAGCCAGGCGGGGAGAAGCTTTCTTT	TRBJ1-1	-	TRBV7-3	-
CASNSLLGSPQPQHF	TGTGCCAGCAATTCACTCCTCGGGTCCCCTCAGCCCCAGCATTTT	TRBJ1-5	-	TRBV28	once
CASSQDPRGVTDTQYF	TGCGCCAGCAGCCAAGATCCGCGGGGGGTCACAGATACGCAGTATTTT	TRBJ2-3	TRBD2	TRBV4-3	-
CASSLEQGSEQFF	TGCGCCAGCAGCTTGGAACAGGGCAGTGAGCAGTTCTTC	TRBJ2-1	-	TRBV5-1	-
CASSSWQGENSPLHF	TGTGCCAGCAGTTCGTGGCAGGGGGAAAATTCACCCCTCCACTTT	TRBJ1-6	TRBD1	TRBV6-5	-
CASSQDRERKAFF	TGTGCCAGCAGCCAAGATCGCGAGAGGAAAGCTTTCTTT	TRBJ1-1	-	TRBV3-1/TRBV3-2	once
CASSLPTNYGYTF	TGTGCCAGCAGCTTGCCAACTAACTATGGCTACACCTTC	TRBJ1-2	-	TRBV5-4	-
CASSFYGGDVNSANEQFF	TGTGCCAGCAGTTTTTACGGGGGGGATGTAAACAGCGCCAATGAGCAGTTCTTC	TRBJ2-1	TRBD2	TRBV27	-
CASSSRDSYYGYTF	TGTGCCAGCAGCTCCAGGGACAGCTACTATGGCTACACCTTC	TRBJ1-2	TRBD1	TRBV2	-
CASAQGVGEKLFF	TGTGCCAGCGCTCAGGGCGTAGGGGAAAAACTGTTTTTT	TRBJ1-4	-	TRBV6-6	-
CASSVQGALGEKLFF	TGTGCCAGCAGTGTACAGGGGGCGTTGGGTGAAAAACTGTTTTTT	TRBJ1-4	TRBD1	TRBV2	-
CASSQRGHNQPQHF	TGTGCCAGCAGCCAGAGGGGGCACAATCAGCCCCAGCATTTT	TRBJ1-5	TRBD1	TRBV3-1/TRBV3-2	-
CASSQGGLPGNEQFF	TGTGCCAGCAGCCAAGGAGGGCTGCCAGGTAATGAGCAGTTCTTC	TRBJ2-1	-	TRBV3-1/TRBV3-2	-
CAISQLRGTYEQYF	TGTGCCATCAGTCAATTGAGGGGGACCTACGAGCAGTACTTC	TRBJ2-7	-	TRBV10-3	-
CASSSSAAAYGTTGEAFF	TGTGCCAGCAGCTCCAGCGCCGCAGCTTATGGGACAACCGGTGAAGCTTTCTTT	TRBJ1-1	-	TRBV7-3	-
CASSRESTDTQYF	TGTGCCAGCAGTCGGGAGAGTACGGATACGCAGTATTTT	TRBJ2-3	-	TRBV27	-
CASSLRTSGRGSYNEQFF	TGTGCCAGCAGCTTACGGACTAGCGGGAGGGGTTCCTACAATGAGCAGTTCTTC	TRBJ2-1	TRBD2	TRBV7-3	-
CSVVGGSEKLFF	TGCAGCGTTGTGGGGGGGAGCGAAAAACTGTTTTTT	TRBJ1-4	-	TRBV29-1	-
CASSQDLAISYNEQFF	TGCGCCAGCAGCCAAGACCTAGCAATCTCCTACAATGAGCAGTTCTTC	TRBJ2-1	-	TRBV4-1	-
CSVRTGDESNQPQHF	TGCAGCGTTCGGACAGGGGATGAGAGCAATCAGCCCCAGCATTTT	TRBJ1-5	TRBD1	TRBV29-1	-
CASSLVDTEAFF	TGTGCCAGCAGCTTAGTAGACACTGAAGCTTTCTTT	TRBJ1-1	-	TRBV11-2	-
CASSRGLEQPQHF	TGTGCCAGTAGTAGGGGCTTGGAGCAGCCCCAGCATTTT	TRBJ1-5	-	TRBV19	-
CASSLVGDYSPLHF	TGTGCCAGCAGCTTAGTGGGAGATTATTCACCCCTCCACTTT	TRBJ1-6	-	TRBV7-9	-
CASVEGRPAETQYF	TGTGCCAGCGTTGAAGGGCGGCCGGCGGAGACCCAGTACTTC	TRBJ2-5	-	TRBV2	-
CSARTGGEQYF	TGCAGTGCTCGAACAGGGGGCGAGCAGTACTTC	TRBJ2-7	TRBD1	TRBV20-1	-